The rows below give T cell receptor beta chains drawn from one sample of a study of radiation and T cells in renal cell carcinoma. Clones were sequenced by immunoSEQ multiplex PCR, and TCRdb holds only the in-frame ones, with some missing. This table has 120,000 to 150,000 clones, about 88% appearing once. This specimen consisted of blood, obtained from a patient whose treatment included radiotherapy and nephrectomy. Receptors originate from a woman in her 70s with renal cell carcinoma. Both conserved end residues are part of each CDR3. Fields, in order: D gene, clone size, V gene, J gene, CDR3 DNA, CDR3 protein. The D gene is left open where the match is weak. Clone size is stated in some rows and not others, as once, few, many or a class when expanded.

d_call: .
clone_size: .
v_call: TRBV5-1
j_call: TRBJ2-7
cdr3_nt: TGCGCCAGCAGCGGGGGTCAGGAAACCACCCGCTACGAGCAGTACTTC
cdr3_aa: CASSGGQETTRYEQYF

d_call: TRBD1
clone_size: .
v_call: TRBV9
j_call: TRBJ1-3
cdr3_nt: TGTGCCAGCAGCCCTACAGGGGCAAGGGGTGGAAACACCATATATTTT
cdr3_aa: CASSPTGARGGNTIYF

d_call: .
clone_size: .
v_call: TRBV5-6
j_call: TRBJ1-5
cdr3_nt: TGTGCCAGCCCCTCAGCCAGGCTCACGCCGCCCTTT
cdr3_aa: CASPSARLTPPF

d_call: .
clone_size: .
v_call: TRBV5-8
j_call: TRBJ2-7
cdr3_nt: TGTGCCAGCAGCTTGACATCCTACGAGCAGTACTTC
cdr3_aa: CASSLTSYEQYF

d_call: .
clone_size: .
v_call: TRBV5-1
j_call: TRBJ2-7
cdr3_nt: TGCGCCAGCAGCTTATTCACTGCCAGCTCCTACGAGCAGTACTTC
cdr3_aa: CASSLFTASSYEQYF

d_call: TRBD1
clone_size: .
v_call: TRBV29-1
j_call: TRBJ2-1
cdr3_nt: TGCAGCGTTGGACAGGGGTACAATGAGCAGTTCTTC
cdr3_aa: CSVGQGYNEQFF

d_call: .
clone_size: .
v_call: TRBV7-9
j_call: TRBJ2-7
cdr3_nt: TGTGCCAGCAGTCAGACTAGTTTCACTGTCTCCGAGCAGTACTTC
cdr3_aa: CASSQTSFTVSEQYF

d_call: .
clone_size: .
v_call: TRBV13
j_call: TRBJ2-5
cdr3_nt: TGTGCCAGCAGCTTAGGACTGGACGGTGAGACCCAGTACTTC
cdr3_aa: CASSLGLDGETQYF

d_call: TRBD2
clone_size: .
v_call: TRBV9
j_call: TRBJ2-2
cdr3_nt: TGTGCCAGCAGCGTCCACGCTACGACTAGCGGGTCCACCGGGGAGCTGTTTTTT
cdr3_aa: CASSVHATTSGSTGELFF

d_call: .
clone_size: .
v_call: TRBV2
j_call: TRBJ2-5
cdr3_nt: TGTGCCAGCAGCGCTCCCCCCGGACAGAAAGAGACCCAGTACTTC
cdr3_aa: CASSAPPGQKETQYF

d_call: .
clone_size: once
v_call: TRBV7-2
j_call: TRBJ2-2
cdr3_nt: TGTGCCAGCAGCTTACAAGGTCTTGGTGGGGAGCTGTTTTTT
cdr3_aa: CASSLQGLGGELFF

d_call: .
clone_size: .
v_call: TRBV7-2
j_call: TRBJ1-1
cdr3_nt: TGTGCCAGCAGCTTCCCGCCTGACGCTGAAGCTTTCTTT
cdr3_aa: CASSFPPDAEAFF

d_call: TRBD2
clone_size: .
v_call: TRBV7-2
j_call: TRBJ2-2
cdr3_nt: TGTGCCAGCAGCATCCGACTAGCGGGGGGGCTAACCGGGGAGCTGTTTTTT
cdr3_aa: CASSIRLAGGLTGELFF

d_call: TRBD2
clone_size: .
v_call: TRBV6-4
j_call: TRBJ2-1
cdr3_nt: TGTGCCAGCATCCCAGCGGGGGGTTTCAATGAGCAGTTCTTC
cdr3_aa: CASIPAGGFNEQFF

d_call: TRBD1
clone_size: .
v_call: TRBV7-2
j_call: TRBJ1-2
cdr3_nt: TGTGCCAGCAGCTTGGACCCGGACAGGGCCTCTGGCTACACCTTC
cdr3_aa: CASSLDPDRASGYTF

d_call: TRBD2
clone_size: .
v_call: TRBV19
j_call: TRBJ2-3
cdr3_nt: TGTGCCAGTAAATTAGCGGGGGGAGCAGATACGCAGTATTTT
cdr3_aa: CASKLAGGADTQYF

d_call: TRBD1
clone_size: .
v_call: TRBV5-6
j_call: TRBJ2-2
cdr3_nt: TGTGCCAGCAGCTTTGGACAGGGCAACGGGGAGCTGTTTTTT
cdr3_aa: CASSFGQGNGELFF

d_call: TRBD2
clone_size: .
v_call: TRBV9
j_call: TRBJ2-5
cdr3_nt: TGTGCCAGCAGCTTGGAAGAGCTAGCGGGGCAAGAGACCCAGTACTTC
cdr3_aa: CASSLEELAGQETQYF

d_call: TRBD1
clone_size: .
v_call: TRBV19
j_call: TRBJ1-2
cdr3_nt: TGTGCCAGTAGGAACAGGGGGGAACCTGGCTACACCTTC
cdr3_aa: CASRNRGEPGYTF

d_call: .
clone_size: once
v_call: TRBV5-6
j_call: TRBJ1-3
cdr3_nt: TGTGCCAGCAGCTGGGGACGGAGCTCTGGAAACACCATATATTTT
cdr3_aa: CASSWGRSSGNTIYF

d_call: .
clone_size: .
v_call: TRBV18
j_call: TRBJ1-3
cdr3_nt: TGTGCCAGCTCACCACTACCTGACTCCTCTAGAAACACCATATATTTT
cdr3_aa: CASSPLPDSSRNTIYF

d_call: TRBD1
clone_size: .
v_call: TRBV7-2
j_call: TRBJ1-6
cdr3_nt: TGTGCCAGCAGCCCAAGACAGGGGTCGAATTCACCCCTCCACTTT
cdr3_aa: CASSPRQGSNSPLHF

d_call: .
clone_size: .
v_call: TRBV6-1
j_call: TRBJ1-5
cdr3_nt: TGTGCCAGCAGTGAAGTTGGATGGGGTAATGGCAATCAGCCCCAGCATTTT
cdr3_aa: CASSEVGWGNGNQPQHF

d_call: .
clone_size: once
v_call: TRBV15
j_call: TRBJ2-7
cdr3_nt: TGTGCCACCAGCAGAGATCTGGGGGGCTACGAGCAGTACTTC
cdr3_aa: CATSRDLGGYEQYF

d_call: TRBD1
clone_size: .
v_call: TRBV7-2
j_call: TRBJ2-1
cdr3_nt: TGTGCCAGCAGCGTAGAGGGACAGGGGATACATGAGCAGTTCTTC
cdr3_aa: CASSVEGQGIHEQFF

d_call: .
clone_size: few
v_call: TRBV4-3
j_call: TRBJ1-5
cdr3_nt: TGCGCCAGCAGCCAAGCGGTTTCAGGAAATCAGCCCCAGCATTTT
cdr3_aa: CASSQAVSGNQPQHF

d_call: .
clone_size: .
v_call: TRBV5-4
j_call: TRBJ1-2
cdr3_nt: TGTGCCAGCAGCTCGACCCCGACGGGAAACTATGGCTACACCTTC
cdr3_aa: CASSSTPTGNYGYTF

d_call: .
clone_size: .
v_call: TRBV19
j_call: TRBJ1-2
cdr3_nt: TGTGCCAGTCGTAGCTCGGAACTGGGGGCCCTGGATGGCTACACCTTC
cdr3_aa: CASRSSELGALDGYTF

d_call: .
clone_size: .
v_call: TRBV5-1
j_call: TRBJ1-6
cdr3_nt: TGCGCCAGCAGCTTGGGCGGGAGCTCCTATAATTCACCCCTCCACTTT
cdr3_aa: CASSLGGSSYNSPLHF

d_call: .
clone_size: .
v_call: TRBV6-5
j_call: TRBJ1-1
cdr3_nt: TGTGCCAGCAGTTTGACACCTTTCATGAACACTGAAGCTTTCTTT
cdr3_aa: CASSLTPFMNTEAFF

d_call: .
clone_size: .
v_call: TRBV5-4
j_call: TRBJ2-3
cdr3_nt: TGTGCCAGCAACTTGGGGTTGGGCACAGATACGCAGTATTTT
cdr3_aa: CASNLGLGTDTQYF

d_call: TRBD1
clone_size: .
v_call: TRBV30
j_call: TRBJ1-2
cdr3_nt: TGTGCCTGGAAGACCGGGACAGACTATGGCTACACCTTC
cdr3_aa: CAWKTGTDYGYTF

d_call: TRBD1
clone_size: .
v_call: TRBV5-1
j_call: TRBJ2-7
cdr3_nt: TGCGCCAGCAGCGGGGGACAGGACTACGAGCAGTACTTC
cdr3_aa: CASSGGQDYEQYF

d_call: TRBD2
clone_size: .
v_call: TRBV6-6
j_call: TRBJ2-3
cdr3_nt: TGTGCCAGCAGTTCCGGGACTAGCGGAACTCTCTATACGCAGTATTTT
cdr3_aa: CASSSGTSGTLYTQYF

d_call: .
clone_size: once
v_call: TRBV10-3
j_call: TRBJ2-3
cdr3_nt: TGTGCCCACCAAGGCGGTAGCACAGATACGCAGTATTTT
cdr3_aa: CAHQGGSTDTQYF

d_call: TRBD2
clone_size: once
v_call: TRBV19
j_call: TRBJ2-3
cdr3_nt: TGTGCCAGTAGTATGGGAGGGGCTCTTAGCACAGATACGCAGTATTTT
cdr3_aa: CASSMGGALSTDTQYF

d_call: .
clone_size: .
v_call: TRBV6-5
j_call: TRBJ1-1
cdr3_nt: TGTGCCAGCAGTTATGATCAGGGATGGAACACTGAAGCTTTCTTT
cdr3_aa: CASSYDQGWNTEAFF

d_call: TRBD1
clone_size: .
v_call: TRBV6-5
j_call: TRBJ2-7
cdr3_nt: TGTGCCACCAAACGACAGGGAGTCTACGAGCAGTACTTC
cdr3_aa: CATKRQGVYEQYF

d_call: .
clone_size: .
v_call: TRBV5-4
j_call: TRBJ1-2
cdr3_nt: TGTGCCACCGCACGGGGACCCTCTGATGGCTACACCTTC
cdr3_aa: CATARGPSDGYTF

d_call: TRBD1
clone_size: .
v_call: TRBV7-9
j_call: TRBJ1-1
cdr3_nt: TGTGCCAGCAGCTTTGGGACAGGTTACACTGAAGCTTTCTTT
cdr3_aa: CASSFGTGYTEAFF

d_call: TRBD1
clone_size: .
v_call: TRBV5-1
j_call: TRBJ2-7
cdr3_nt: TGCGCCAGCAGCTTGGACTTGCTGGACAGGGGATACGAGCAGTACTTC
cdr3_aa: CASSLDLLDRGYEQYF

d_call: TRBD1
clone_size: .
v_call: TRBV19
j_call: TRBJ1-1
cdr3_nt: TGTGCCAGTAGTCCCGGGACAGGGCTGGGGAACACTGAAGCTTTCTTT
cdr3_aa: CASSPGTGLGNTEAFF

d_call: .
clone_size: .
v_call: TRBV7-2
j_call: TRBJ2-2
cdr3_nt: TGTGCCAGCAGCTTAATAACCGGGGAGCTGTTTTTT
cdr3_aa: CASSLITGELFF

d_call: .
clone_size: .
v_call: TRBV6-1
j_call: TRBJ2-1
cdr3_nt: TGTGCCACCCGAAGGGCCGGGACAAGCTACAATGAGCAGTTCTTC
cdr3_aa: CATRRAGTSYNEQFF

d_call: TRBD1
clone_size: .
v_call: TRBV7-9
j_call: TRBJ2-5
cdr3_nt: TGTGCCAGCAGCCCCGACAGGGGAGAGACCCAGTACTTC
cdr3_aa: CASSPDRGETQYF

d_call: TRBD2
clone_size: .
v_call: TRBV5-1
j_call: TRBJ2-1
cdr3_nt: TGCGCCAGCAGCTTGGTACTAGCGGGAGGCGATGAGCAGTTCTTC
cdr3_aa: CASSLVLAGGDEQFF

d_call: TRBD1
clone_size: .
v_call: TRBV28
j_call: TRBJ1-1
cdr3_nt: TGTGCCAGCAGTCCAATGGGACAGCACACTGAAGCTTTCTTT
cdr3_aa: CASSPMGQHTEAFF

d_call: .
clone_size: .
v_call: TRBV9
j_call: TRBJ2-1
cdr3_nt: TGTGCCAGCTCCCAGGAAGCGATAGCAAAGTACAATGAGCAGTTCTTC
cdr3_aa: CASSQEAIAKYNEQFF

d_call: .
clone_size: few
v_call: TRBV28
j_call: TRBJ2-2
cdr3_nt: TGTGCCAGCAGTGTTTACACCGGGGAGCTGTTTTTT
cdr3_aa: CASSVYTGELFF

d_call: .
clone_size: .
v_call: TRBV10-2
j_call: TRBJ1-5
cdr3_nt: TGCGCCAGCAGTGAGTCGAGGTTAGGGCTTTCCCCCCAGCATTTT
cdr3_aa: CASSESRLGLSPQHF

d_call: .
clone_size: .
v_call: TRBV4-2
j_call: TRBJ2-5
cdr3_nt: TGTGCCAGCAGCCAAGATGAAAGGGAACCTCGTCGAGAGACCCAGTACTTC
cdr3_aa: CASSQDEREPRRETQYF

d_call: .
clone_size: .
v_call: TRBV5-1
j_call: TRBJ1-1
cdr3_nt: TGCGCCAGCAGCTTGGAAGGGTTCACTGAAGCTTTCTTT
cdr3_aa: CASSLEGFTEAFF

d_call: .
clone_size: .
v_call: TRBV6-1
j_call: TRBJ1-5
cdr3_nt: TGTGCCACCCGACCGGGACACAGCAATCAGCCCCAGCATTTT
cdr3_aa: CATRPGHSNQPQHF

d_call: .
clone_size: .
v_call: TRBV5-4
j_call: TRBJ1-6
cdr3_nt: TGTGCCAGCAGCCTAGACCCTAGCTCCTATAATTCACCCCTCCACTTT
cdr3_aa: CASSLDPSSYNSPLHF

d_call: .
clone_size: .
v_call: TRBV28
j_call: TRBJ2-5
cdr3_nt: TGTGCCAGCAGTTTAGCCGGGAAATCGGAGACCCAGTACTTC
cdr3_aa: CASSLAGKSETQYF

d_call: TRBD2
clone_size: .
v_call: TRBV7-2
j_call: TRBJ2-2
cdr3_nt: TGTGCCAGCAGCTATTCGTTAGCGGGGGTCACCGGGGAGCTGTTTTTT
cdr3_aa: CASSYSLAGVTGELFF

d_call: .
clone_size: .
v_call: TRBV7-7
j_call: TRBJ1-1
cdr3_nt: TGTGCTAGCAGCTCCGGACGGAACACTGAAGCTTTCTTT
cdr3_aa: CASSSGRNTEAFF

d_call: TRBD2
clone_size: .
v_call: TRBV7-9
j_call: TRBJ2-1
cdr3_nt: TGTGCCAGCAGCTCTAGACTAGCGGGGGGTCGTTACAATGAGCAGTTCTTC
cdr3_aa: CASSSRLAGGRYNEQFF

d_call: TRBD1
clone_size: .
v_call: TRBV5-4
j_call: TRBJ1-6
cdr3_nt: TGTGCCAGCAGCTTGGAAAACAGGGGTGTTTCACCCCTCCACTTT
cdr3_aa: CASSLENRGVSPLHF